Below, one T cell receptor (beta chain) is given with its context. Its target is not known. This specimen comes from a study of shared clonotypes between healthy human individuals. Study results and caveats: Naive subsets generally exceeded memory subsets in estimated richness.

The CDR3 has 14 amino acids. The V and J ends lost 0 bases and 3 bases respectively, with 9 bases between them. Germline V lookup: CDR1 GTSNPN, CDR2 SVGIG (reference sequence). Genomic DNA from each subset was divided evenly over several immunoSEQ plates. TCRdb's copy holds only in-frame clones and misses some; the assay was immunoSEQ multiplex PCR. The sample contains around 2.1 million clones, about 94% of which appear only once. Material for sequencing was naive CD4+ T cells sorted from blood. Subset in this sample: CD45RA+ positively selected. V gene TRBV30 combines with J gene TRBJ1-5; no definite D call. The receptor was isolated from a man between 18 and 29 years old in good health. CDR3 region: CAWSVLDDNQPQHF. The DNA for the CDR3 is TGTGCCTGGAGTGTACTTGATGACAATCAGCCCCAGCATTTT.